These 13 T cell receptor beta chains share one sample of origin, sequenced in a study of ipilimumab plus nivolumab after autologous stem cell transplantation. The assay was immunoSEQ multiplex PCR, and TCRdb's table has in-frame clones only and misses some. This table holds tens of thousands of clones, 85% to 95% found once. Material: PBMCs, obtained in a trial of ipilimumab plus nivolumab as post-transplant consolidation. These receptors originate from a male donor with multiple myeloma.

V gene TRBV19 combines with J gene TRBJ2-3; D is perhaps TRBD2 (6 bases). Deletions cut 4 bases from V and 1 base from J, with 15 bases between. Germline-derived CDR1 and CDR2 are LNHDA and SQIVND (reference sequence). This CDR3 region has 16 residues. The CDR3 DNA reads TGTGCCAGTAGTACCTCGTGGGGCGGGGGCACAGATACGCAGTATTTT. This gives the protein CASSTSWGGGTDTQYF.

V is TRBV19 and J is TRBJ1-1; D is undetermined. CDR1 and CDR2 (germline): LNHDA, SQIVND (reference sequence). Trimming removed 3 bases from V and 2 bases from J, with 13 bases in between. The CDR3 is made up of 15 amino acids. CDR3 bases: TGTGCCAGTAGTATGGTGACCGACCCTAACACTGAAGCTTTCTTT. Its translation: CASSMVTDPNTEAFF.

This clone has only one observation. The chain carries TRBV19 and TRBJ1-4, with 7 bases identical to TRBD1. Germline loops: CDR1 LNHDA, CDR2 SQIVND (reference sequence). The CDR3 consists of 15 residues. V lost 4 bases, J lost 4 bases, and 6 bases stayed unmatched. The CDR3 coding sequence is TGTGCCAGTAGTACCCGACAGGGAGGTAATGAAAAACTGTTTTTT. It codes for CASSTRQGGNEKLFF.

The DNA of the CDR3 is TGTGCCAGCGGAAGGACAGGGTATGAGGGGGGAGTGGGGCAGTTCTTC. It encodes CASGRTGYEGGVGQFF. V and J are TRBV2 and TRBJ2-1, with 8 bases aligning to TRBD1. Per the germline V gene, CDR1 is SNHLY and CDR2 is FYNNEI. CDR3 size: 16 residues. Unmatched junction bases numbered 21, after V lost 8 bases and J lost 12 bases.

The CDR3 protein is CASSLPGQLEETQYF. In DNA form, the CDR3 reads TGTGCCAGCAGCTTACCGGGACAGTTAGAAGAGACCCAGTACTTC. This sequence joins TRBV7-9 and TRBJ2-5; 7 bases are a match to TRBD1. CDR3 length equals 15 residues. V lost 2 bases, J lost 3 bases, and 6 bases stayed unmatched. The germline V gene encodes CDR1 SEHNR and CDR2 FQNEAQ (reference sequence).

This clone was seen a single time. The gene calls are TRBV29-1 and TRBJ2-1; tentatively, D is TRBD2 (7 bases). V shed 2 bases and J shed 5 bases, with 10 bases lying between them. Looked up from germline, CDR1 is SQVTM and CDR2 is ANQGSEA. This CDR3 has 13 amino acids. The CDR3 sequence is CSVERGGDNEQFF. DNA for the CDR3: TGCAGCGTTGAAAGGGGGGGGGACAATGAGCAGTTCTTC.

This chain links TRBV28 with TRBJ2-7, with 7 bases aligning to TRBD1. This CDR3 is built from 18 residues. J was trimmed by 2 bases and V by 6 bases; bases with no gene match: 19. From germline, CDR1 is MDHEN and CDR2 SYDVKM. This chain's CDR3 is CASSRPLIRQGRTYEQYF. The DNA for the CDR3 is TGTGCCAGCAGCCGCCCCCTTATCAGACAGGGACGGACCTACGAGCAGTACTTC.

The chain combines TRBV28 with TRBJ2-7; D may be TRBD2 (5 bases). Between the trimmed V and J ends, which lost 2 bases and 4 bases, there was a span of 12 bases. The germline CDR1 and CDR2 sequences are MDHEN and SYDVKM. CDR3 size: 14 residues. The CDR3 sequence is CASSLTRELYEQYF. The DNA for the CDR3 is TGTGCCAGCAGTTTAACGAGGGAATTGTACGAGCAGTACTTC.

This clone was seen once. CDR3 nucleotides: TGTGCCAGTAGTATCAACCAGGGGGGGCAGGCTGAAGCTTTCTTT. Protein: CASSINQGGQAEAFF. The J gene is TRBJ1-1, the V gene TRBV19; TRBD1 agrees at 7 bases. Trimming took 3 bases from V and 6 from J; bases not matched to a gene: 10. The CDR3 consists of 15 residues. Looked up from germline, CDR1 is LNHDA and CDR2 is SQIVND (reference sequence).

This chain uses TRBV15 with TRBJ1-1; D ambiguous. V shed 0 bases and J shed 1 base, with 6 bases lying between them. The CDR3 length is 14 residues. Germline lookup yields CDR1 LNHNV and CDR2 YYDKDF (reference sequence). The CDR3: CATSRETPNTEAFF. CDR3 in DNA: TGTGCCACCAGCAGAGAGACACCGAACACTGAAGCTTTCTTT.

The chain links TRBV15 to TRBJ2-1; 10 bases map to TRBD1. The CDR3 runs to 13 residues. Germline values: CDR1 LNHNV, CDR2 YYDKDF (reference sequence). The V segment lost 7 bases and the J segment 9 bases; nucleotides outside the gene matches: 6. The CDR3 DNA reads TGTGCCACCACCGGGACAGGGGTGGCTGAGCAGTTCTTC. It codes for CATTGTGVAEQFF.

The DNA for the CDR3 is TGCGCCAGCGGGATGGAGGGCCGTATCTCTGGGGCCAACGTCCTGACTTTC. As protein: CASGMEGRISGANVLTF. The chain employs TRBV5-1 and TRBJ2-6; D possibly corresponds to TRBD2 (6 bases). This CDR3 has 17 amino acids. Germline CDR1 reads SGHRS; CDR2 reads YFSETQ. Trimming took off 7 bases at V and 0 bases at J, with 17 bases between the two ends.

This clone was seen once. The chain is built from TRBV6-5 and TRBJ2-7; D is ambiguous. The CDR3 spans 12 residues. Germline CDR1 is MNHEY and CDR2 is SVGAGI. V was clipped by 2 bases and J by 7 bases, with 9 bases between them. CDR3: CASSYDGGEQYF. The CDR3 DNA follows: TGTGCCAGCAGTTACGACGGTGGGGAGCAGTACTTC.